The 21 T cell receptor beta chains reported below all come from one sample, sequenced in a study of T-cell memory formation after mild COVID-19. One entry per CDR3 protein results from TCRdb running MiXCR on the 5' RACE reads. This sample has more than 450,000 distinct CDR3 sequences, with roughly 18% found just once. The sample taken for sequencing was PBMCs or a T cell subset sorted from them (not recorded which). Receptors originate from an adult woman who had mild COVID-19 (a few samples of this study predate the infection). Cell type and time point are not known.

This clonotype was recorded many times. The rearrangement uses TRBV20-1 and TRBJ2-3; the match to TRBD1 covers 7 bases. The length of the CDR3 is 15 residues. CDR1 is DFQATT, CDR2 SNEGSKA, per germline (reference sequence). V lost 3 bases to trimming and J lost 2 bases; unmatched junction nucleotides: 8. As DNA, the CDR3 is TGCAGTGCTAGTCAGACAGGGTCCACCACAGATACGCAGTATTTT. Protein sequence: CSASQTGSTTDTQYF.

This clonotype was detected ten times or more. J is TRBJ2-4 and V is TRBV20-1; D may be TRBD2 (5 bases). Trimming removed 2 bases from V and 0 bases from J, with 8 bases in between. Germline V gene data show CDR1 as DFQATT and CDR2 as SNEGSKA (reference sequence). The CDR3 runs to 14 residues. The CDR3 loop is CSARSGIAKNIQYF. For the CDR3, the DNA is TGCAGTGCTAGATCCGGGATAGCCAAAAACATTCAGTACTTC.

This rearrangement joins TRBV20-1 to TRBJ2-3; D remains ambiguous. Germline V lookup: CDR1 DFQATT, CDR2 SNEGSKA (reference sequence). V lost 6 bases, J lost 3 bases, and 16 bases lay in between. The CDR3 covers 14 residues. The CDR3 reads CSAPVPSGTDTQYF. For the CDR3, the DNA is TGCAGTGCCCCGGTACCATCGGGTACAGATACGCAGTATTTT.

This clonotype came up a few times. V is TRBV6-2 or TRBV6-3 and J is TRBJ1-5; the D gene is possibly TRBD1 (6 bases). CDR1 and CDR2 (germline): MNHEY, SVGEGT. With 2 bases removed from V and 4 bases from J, the gap between germline ends came to 9 bases. CDR3 length equals 14 residues. The CDR3: CASSYAGANQPQHF. CDR3 bases: TGTGCCAGCAGTTACGCAGGGGCAAATCAGCCCCAGCATTTT.

The chain carries TRBV7-8 and TRBJ2-7; 7 nucleotides align to TRBD1. The CDR3 covers 12 residues. Germline V gene sequence: CDR1 SGHVS, CDR2 FQNEAQ. V gave up 7 bases and J gave up 6 bases; unmatched junction bases: 6. This CDR3 reads CASNIQGSEQYF. CDR3 DNA sequence: TGTGCCAGCAACATACAGGGGAGCGAGCAGTACTTC.

The chain recombines TRBV5-1 with TRBJ2-1, with D possibly called TRBD1 or TRBD2 (5 bases each). The CDR3 contains 15 residues. The germline V gene has CDR1 SGHRS and CDR2 YFSETQ. The V end was cut by 4 bases, the J end by 7 bases, with 18 bases between. The CDR3, as DNA: TGCGCCAGCAGCCCGCGTGGGGGAGAAGTTAATGAGCAGTTCTTC. Translation: CASSPRGGEVNEQFF.

The J gene is TRBJ1-2, the V gene TRBV29-1, with 8 positions matching TRBD1. CDR3 length: 12 amino acids. CDR1 SQVTM and CDR2 ANQGSEA come from the germline V gene. The V gene end was trimmed by 4 bases and the J gene end by 8 bases; junction bases not matched to a gene: 6. In DNA, the CDR3 is TGCAGCGTTGGGGGACAGGCCTGGGGCTACACCTTC. Its translation is CSVGGQAWGYTF.

This clonotype turned up a few times. This chain joins TRBV12-3 or TRBV12-4 and TRBJ2-3; D remains unclear. The CDR3 is 14 amino acids. The V end was cut by 5 bases, the J end by 4 bases, with 13 bases between. CDR3 sequence: CASSPFSKPDTQYF. The CDR3 DNA follows: TGTGCCAGCAGTCCCTTTTCTAAGCCAGATACGCAGTATTTT.

The sample holds many counts of this clonotype. The chain's CDR3 is CASSLTGQGYNEQFF. As DNA, the CDR3 is TGCGCCAGCAGCTTAACGGGACAGGGTTACAATGAGCAGTTCTTC. The V and J genes are TRBV5-1 and TRBJ2-1; 9 nucleotides match TRBD1. Germline trimming cut 2 bases from V and 4 bases from J; bases unmatched to any gene: 4. The CDR3 is 15 residues long. CDR1 SGHRS and CDR2 YFSETQ come from the germline V gene.

This clonotype was seen repeatedly, ten times or more. The rearrangement links TRBV4-1 to TRBJ2-1, with D possibly called TRBD1 or TRBD2 (6 bases each). Trimming took 1 base from V and 4 from J, leaving 17 bases between them. Germline lookup yields CDR1 MGHRA and CDR2 YSYEKL. The CDR3 spans 17 residues. CDR3 loop: CASSQGLRGAGYNEQFF. The CDR3 region has the DNA TGCGCCAGCAGCCAAGGTTTGAGGGGGGCGGGGTACAATGAGCAGTTCTTC.

The V and J genes are TRBV29-1 and TRBJ2-5; 8 positions agree with TRBD2. This CDR3 spans 15 amino acids. Germline V CDR1 and CDR2: SQVTM, ANQGSEA. J was trimmed by 4 bases and V by 3 bases; bases with no gene match: 10. The CDR3 region has the DNA TGCAGCGTTGATGTGGCGGGGGGTGCGCGAGAGACCCAGTACTTC. Encoded protein: CSVDVAGGARETQYF.

This clonotype was picked up a small number of times. The gene calls are TRBV28 and TRBJ2-6; D remains ambiguous. The ends were cut back, 3 bases at V and 0 bases at J, with 9 bases in the middle. The CDR3 has 16 amino acids. From germline, CDR1 is MDHEN and CDR2 SYDVKM. The CDR3 bases are TGTGCCAGCAGTTTGGGTAGGTCCTCTGGGGCCAACGTCCTGACTTTC. Its protein is CASSLGRSSGANVLTF.

This clonotype was recorded many times. V usage is TRBV7-2 and J usage is TRBJ2-6; 8 nucleotides line up with TRBD1. There are 17 residues in the CDR3. Germline CDR1 and CDR2: SGHTA and FQGNSA. V trimming: 5 bases; J trimming: 0 bases; junction bases outside the gene matches: 6. The CDR3 DNA sequence: TGTGCCAGCAGCGCCGGGACAGGCCTCTCTGGGGCCAACGTCCTGACTTTC. Translated: CASSAGTGLSGANVLTF.

This clonotype was seen many times. This rearrangement joins TRBV19 to TRBJ2-3; the match to TRBD2 covers 7 bases. This CDR3 region has 16 residues. CDR1 and CDR2 from the germline V gene are LNHDA and SQIVND (reference sequence). With 2 bases clipped from V and 0 bases from J, the junction kept 5 bases outside the gene matches. CDR3 protein: CASSIRAGPSTDTQYF. Written as DNA, the CDR3 is TGTGCCAGTAGTATAAGAGCGGGGCCTAGCACAGATACGCAGTATTTT.

This sequence joins TRBV5-4 and TRBJ2-5, with D maybe TRBD1 (7 bases). The V and J ends lost 0 bases and 1 base respectively, with 13 bases between them. In germline, CDR1 is SGHNT, CDR2 YYREEE (reference sequence). The CDR3 totals 16 residues. For the CDR3, the DNA is TGTGCCAGCAGCTTGGGCGTCAGGGGGGTCCAAGAGACCCAGTACTTC. This gives the protein CASSLGVRGVQETQYF. The variable domain in full, with the rest retrieved from reference TRBV5-4 and TRBJ2-5, is ETGVTQSPTHLIKTRGQQVTLRCSSQSGHNTVSWYQQALGQGPQFIFQYYREEENGRGNFPPRFSGLQFPNYSSELNVNALELDDSALYLCASSLGVRGVQETQYFGPGTRLLVL.

This clonotype was seen a single time. DNA for the CDR3: TGTGCCTGGAGGAGGACAGGGCGGCAAGAGACCCAGTACTTC. This gives the protein CAWRRTGRQETQYF. V and J are TRBV30 and TRBJ2-5, with 8 bases identical to TRBD1. Germline CDR1 reads GTSNPN; CDR2 reads SVGIG (reference sequence). CDR3 size: 14 residues. With V trimmed by 3 bases and J by 2 bases, 5 bases remained unmatched.

This clonotype has just a few counts. CDR3 sequence: CASSQEKRGQETQYF. The CDR3 bases are TGCGCCAGCAGCCAAGAGAAGCGGGGCCAAGAGACCCAGTACTTC. The V call is TRBV4-1, the J call TRBJ2-5, with 7 bases that match TRBD2. The CDR3 sequence is 15 residues long. Per the germline V gene, CDR1 is MGHRA and CDR2 is YSYEKL. Losses at the gene ends were 0 bases for V and 1 base for J; bases not matched to a gene: 2.

The V call is TRBV19, the J call TRBJ2-1; maybe TRBD1 (6 bases). This CDR3 is built from 16 residues. CDR1 and CDR2 (germline): LNHDA, SQIVND (reference sequence). The germline V and J ends were trimmed by 4 bases and 10 bases, with 23 bases remaining between them. In nucleotides, the CDR3 is TGTGCCAGTAGTAAGTCCCAGGGGTATTCCTATCGGGAGCAGTTCTTC. Translated: CASSKSQGYSYREQFF. Variable domain in full (rest from reference TRBV19 and TRBJ2-1): DGGITQSPKYLFRKEGQNVTLSCEQNLNHDAMYWYRQDPGQGLRLIYYSQIVNDFQKGDIAEGYSVSREKKESFPLTVTSAQKNPTAFYLCASSKSQGYSYREQFFGPGTRLTVL.

The CDR3 spells CASSYSRRAPLHF. DNA for the CDR3: TGTGCCAGCAGTTACTCGAGGCGAGCACCCCTCCACTTT. V is TRBV6-5 and J is TRBJ1-6; D not certain. Germline V gene lookup returns CDR1 MNHEY and CDR2 SVGAGI. Trimming cost V 0 bases and J 11 bases, with 8 bases left between them. This CDR3 comprises 13 residues.

Here the CDR3 reads CASSLFPGLAVWDEQFF. DNA of the CDR3: TGTGCCAGCAGCTTATTTCCGGGACTAGCCGTTTGGGATGAGCAGTTCTTC. This chain connects TRBV7-8 to TRBJ2-1, with 9 nucleotides matching TRBD2. CDR1 SGHVS and CDR2 FQNEAQ come from the germline V gene. The CDR3 is 17 residues long. V was clipped by 2 bases and J by 8 bases; unmatched bases: 13.

This clonotype was picked up a small number of times. The rearrangement joins TRBV7-9 to TRBJ2-7; the match to TRBD1 covers 7 bases. Trimming removed 6 bases from V and 6 bases from J; junction bases left unmatched: 5. CDR1 SEHNR and CDR2 FQNEAQ come from the germline V gene (reference sequence). The CDR3 has 12 amino acids. The CDR3 sequence is CASRGGLGEQYF. The CDR3 DNA is TGTGCCAGCAGAGGGGGCCTGGGCGAGCAGTACTTC.